Following are 13 T cell receptor beta chains from one sample sequenced in a study of blood T cell repertoires in COVID-19. Measured with immunoSEQ multiplex PCR; TCRdb has only the in-frame clones, and not every one. The data hold about 150,000 clones, with around 84% observed a single time. Sequencing input: PBMCs or T cells enriched from blood (not recorded which). The origin of the receptors is a man aged 45-65 years who had recovered from COVID-19.

V gene TRBV7-2 combines with J gene TRBJ1-2, with D tentatively TRBD1 (6 bases). CDR1 is SGHTA, CDR2 FQGNSA, per germline. The CDR3 length is 15 residues. V lost 5 bases to trimming and J lost 6 bases, with 19 bases between them. The CDR3 region is CASSLRQVVKDGYTF. Written as DNA, the CDR3 is TGTGCCAGCAGCCTAAGACAGGTCGTGAAGGATGGCTACACCTTC. Complete variable domain (other parts from reference TRBV7-2 and TRBJ1-2): GAGVSQSPSNKVTEKGKDVELRCDPISGHTALYWYRQSLGQGLEFLIYFQGNSAPDKSGLPSDRFSAERTGGSVSTLTIQRTQQEDSAVYLCASSLRQVVKDGYTFGSGTRLTVV.

With respect to this clone: Distinct nucleotide sequences in the sample also encode this CDR3. Here the CDR3 reads CASSQGSNQPQHF. Here the CDR3 DNA reads TGTGCCAGTAGTCAGGGGTCCAATCAGCCCCAGCATTTT. The J gene is TRBJ1-5, the V gene TRBV19, with D possibly being TRBD1 (6 bases). CDR3 size: 13 residues. CDR1 is LNHDA, CDR2 SQIVND, per germline (reference sequence). V was clipped by 5 bases and J by 3 bases, with 8 bases between them.

This chain links TRBV4-2 with TRBJ2-3; TRBD2 aligns across 7 bases. V lost 2 bases, J lost 0 bases, and 11 bases stayed unmatched. CDR1 and CDR2 from the germline V gene are LGHNA and YNFKEQ. The CDR3 has 18 residues. The CDR3 region has the DNA TGTGCCAGCAGCCAAAACCCGTCCCGGGGGGAGAGCACAGATACGCAGTATTTT. Residues: CASSQNPSRGESTDTQYF.

A few counts support this clone. This chain links TRBV6-6 with TRBJ2-1; D unresolved. Trimming took 4 bases from V and 7 from J, leaving 5 bases between them. Per germline, CDR1 MNHNY and CDR2 SVGAGI (reference sequence). There are 11 residues in the CDR3. Here the CDR3 reads CASSSLNEQFF. The CDR3, as DNA: TGTGCCAGCAGTTCCCTTAATGAGCAGTTCTTC.

The V gene is TRBV30, the J gene TRBJ1-5; 8 bases are a match to TRBD1. The CDR3 has 14 residues. V shed 3 bases and J 6 bases; nucleotides not matched to a gene: 7. CDR1 GTSNPN and CDR2 SVGIG come from the germline V gene (reference sequence). CDR3 region: CAWRGGQGSQPQHF. CDR3 coding DNA: TGTGCCTGGAGGGGAGGACAGGGAAGTCAGCCCCAGCATTTT.

The chain carries TRBV18 and TRBJ1-4, with 7 bases that match TRBD1. With V trimmed by 5 bases and J by 2 bases, 8 bases remained unmatched. There are 16 residues in the CDR3. Germline loops: CDR1 KGHSH, CDR2 LQKENI. The CDR3: CASSALPGQTNEKLFF. In nucleotides, the CDR3 is TGTGCCAGCTCAGCTCTTCCGGGACAGACTAATGAAAAACTGTTTTTT.

V and J are TRBV6-2 or TRBV6-3 and TRBJ2-2, with D hard to call. CDR1 and CDR2 (germline): MNHEY, SVGEGT. The CDR3 is 15 residues long. V was clipped by 6 bases and J by 4 bases, with 15 bases between them. In DNA form, the CDR3 reads TGTGCCAGCAGCTCCCCATTCCCGGGCACCGGGGAGCTGTTTTTT. Amino acid sequence: CASSSPFPGTGELFF.

The chain has TRBV19 and TRBJ1-2; TRBD1 might be the D (6 bases). V gave up 10 bases and J gave up 8 bases, with 17 bases separating them. The CDR3 has 12 residues. Germline CDR1 and CDR2: LNHDA and SQIVND (reference sequence). The CDR3 bases are TGTGCCACCTCCTTTGACAGGAGCGGCTACACCTTC. This sequence encodes CATSFDRSGYTF.

This chain links TRBV3-1 (or the pseudogene TRBV3-2) with TRBJ1-6, with TRBD1 as a possible D gene (5 bases). V was shortened by 4 bases and J by 8 bases, with 21 bases between the two germline ends. Germline V gene data show CDR1 as LGHDT and CDR2 as YNNKEL (reference sequence). CDR3 length equals 17 residues. The CDR3: CASSPGGFSGPDSPLHF. The CDR3 DNA sequence: TGTGCCAGCAGCCCCGGAGGGTTTTCAGGGCCTGATTCACCCCTCCACTTT.

The chain employs TRBV29-1 and TRBJ1-1; D is uncertain. This CDR3 comprises 11 residues. Per germline, CDR1 SQVTM and CDR2 ANQGSEA. V gave up 4 bases and J gave up 1 base, with 4 bases separating them. The CDR3 nucleotides read TGCAGCGTTGGGCAGAACACTGAAGCTTTCTTT. Its translation is CSVGQNTEAFF.

The chain joins TRBV7-9 to TRBJ1-2; the D gene is possibly TRBD1 (5 bases). Between the trimmed V and J ends, which lost 5 bases and 4 bases, there was a span of 11 bases. The CDR3 loop spans 13 amino acids. Germline V CDR1 and CDR2: SEHNR, FQNEAQ (reference sequence). CDR3 coding DNA: TGTGCCAGCAGCGGAAAGGGGATCTATGGCTACACCTTC. It yields the protein CASSGKGIYGYTF.

The rearrangement uses TRBV7-9 and TRBJ2-5; TRBD2 matches 14 bases. The CDR3 contains 18 residues. The germline V gene has CDR1 SEHNR and CDR2 FQNEAQ (reference sequence). V was clipped by 4 bases and J by 2 bases; unmatched bases: 9. The CDR3 DNA sequence: TGTGCCAGCAGCTCAGGGGGACTAGCGGGGGTGAATCAAGAGACCCAGTACTTC. As protein: CASSSGGLAGVNQETQYF.

The chain combines TRBV5-1 with TRBJ2-7; D unclear. V shed 0 bases and J shed 5 bases, with 9 bases lying between them. The CDR3 covers 13 residues. The germline gives CDR1 SGHRS, CDR2 YFSETQ. CDR3 coding DNA: TGCGCCAGCAGCTTGGGGCGACTGGACGAGCAGTACTTC. Amino acid sequence: CASSLGRLDEQYF.